Presented here are 10 T cell receptor beta chains from one specimen sequenced in a study of beta chain features in type 1 diabetes. Expressed TCRB transcripts were sequenced because the isolated RNA had all been reverse transcribed beforehand. Repertoires were generated with immunoSEQ multiplex PCR, while TCRdb's copy carries only in-frame clones and drops some. In the table there are more than 150,000 clones, 11% of which are singletons. Sample: central memory CD4+ T cells from blood. Receptors were obtained from a man aged 18 to 29 in good health.

This chain uses TRBV30 with TRBJ1-2; D is undetermined. The CDR3 extends over 12 amino acids. Trimming cost V 3 bases and J 8 bases, with 13 bases left between them. Per germline, CDR1 GTSNPN and CDR2 SVGIG (reference sequence). Here the CDR3 DNA reads TGTGCCTGGAGCGGGCAGGATATGGGCTACACCTTC. As protein: CAWSGQDMGYTF.

The rearrangement links TRBV7-8 to TRBJ1-3; unclear D gene. Trimming stripped 5 bases from V and 2 bases from J, with 10 bases between. Germline V gene sequence: CDR1 SGHVS, CDR2 FQNEAQ. This CDR3 has 14 residues. CDR3 residues: CASSTVRPGNTIYF. The DNA of the CDR3 is TGTGCCAGCAGCACCGTAAGGCCTGGAAACACCATATATTTT.

This clone was seen a few times. This chain joins TRBV9 and TRBJ2-7, with 7 bases fitting TRBD2. The CDR3 is 14 residues long. With V trimmed by 0 bases and J by 4 bases, 4 bases remained unmatched. Germline CDR1 reads SGDLS; CDR2 reads YYNGEE. The CDR3 nucleotides read TGTGCCAGCAGCGTAGGACGGGGGGAGTACGAGCAGTACTTC. This codes for CASSVGRGEYEQYF. The full variable domain, in which reference TRBV9 and TRBJ2-7 provide the parts outside the CDR3, is DSGVTQTPKHLITATGQRVTLRCSPRSGDLSVYWYQQSLDQGLQFLIQYYNGEERAKGNILERFSAQQFPDLHSELNLSSLELGDSALYFCASSVGRGEYEQYFGPGTRLTVT.

Only a few counts were recorded for this clone. One base separates it from a far larger clone, so it is likely a read error. This sequence joins TRBV7-2 and TRBJ2-3, with no clear D. The CDR3 covers 12 residues. Germline V CDR1 and CDR2: SGHTA, FQGNSA. Trimming left V 6 bases short and J 0 bases short, with 4 bases between. This CDR3 is CASRASTDTQYF. The CDR3 region has the DNA TGTGCCAGCAGGGCTAGCACAGATACGCAGTATTTT.

This clone appeared a few times. The genes are TRBV5-4 and TRBJ2-5, with D maybe TRBD1 (6 bases). Germline CDR1 and CDR2: SGHNT and YYREEE (reference sequence). With 7 bases removed from V and 2 bases from J, the gap between germline ends came to 12 bases. The CDR3 totals 13 residues. The CDR3 protein is CASGDTSQETQYF. The CDR3 bases are TGTGCCAGCGGGGACACCAGTCAAGAGACCCAGTACTTC.

The chain has TRBV7-3 and TRBJ2-7; maybe TRBD1 (6 bases). Germline loops: CDR1 SGHTA, CDR2 FQGTGA. This CDR3 has 16 amino acids. Trimming cost V 3 bases and J 0 bases, with 15 bases left between them. Here the CDR3 DNA reads TGTGCCAGCAGCTTGATCGGGACAAAAAGCTCCTACGAGCAGTACTTC. It translates to CASSLIGTKSSYEQYF.

In its sample, this clone was seen a few times. The V call is TRBV5-4, the J call TRBJ1-2, with D unclear. In germline, CDR1 is SGHNT, CDR2 YYREEE (reference sequence). V lost 2 bases and J lost 8, with 13 bases in between. This CDR3 region has 13 residues. The CDR3 sequence: CASSLPPVGGYTF. The CDR3 DNA sequence: TGTGCCAGCAGCTTACCCCCTGTAGGGGGCTACACCTTC.

The chain combines TRBV7-8 with TRBJ2-5; D is perhaps TRBD1 or TRBD2 (5 bases each). CDR1 is SGHVS and CDR2 is FQNEAQ in the germline V gene. V lost 2 bases and J 1 base, leaving 14 bases between the germline ends. This CDR3 comprises 16 residues. CDR3 sequence: CASSLPEGRLQETQYF. CDR3 nucleotide sequence: TGTGCCAGCAGCTTACCAGAGGGGCGACTCCAAGAGACCCAGTACTTC.

This chain uses TRBV11-2 with TRBJ2-3; 11 bases are shared with TRBD2. This CDR3 contains 15 residues. V was clipped by 7 bases and J by 10 bases; unmatched bases: 13. The germline V gene has CDR1 SGHAT and CDR2 FQNNGV. The CDR3 bases are TGTGCCAGCAACACCGGTAGCGGGGGGGCTGGCGCGCAGTATTTT. The encoded protein is CASNTGSGGAGAQYF.

The V call is TRBV27, the J call TRBJ2-3; D is uncertain. CDR3 length equals 15 residues. Trimming left V 6 bases short and J 1 base short, with 14 bases between. Looked up from germline, CDR1 is MNHEY and CDR2 is SMNVEV (reference sequence). CDR3 nucleotides: TGTGCCAGCAGCTCCTGGGGAAGGGGCACAGATACGCAGTATTTT. Protein: CASSSWGRGTDTQYF.